Listed below are T cell receptor beta chains from one sample, sequenced in a study of OX40 agonist ivuxolimab in advanced cancers. Clones were read by immunoSEQ multiplex PCR, and TCRdb kept only the in-frame ones, dropping some. Among about 16,000 clones, over 75% were seen once, and the ten largest hold 29%. Sequenced here: CD4+ or CD8+ T cells sorted from blood, sampled in a trial of the OX40 agonist ivuxolimab. The receptors were sampled from an adult with an advanced solid tumor such as melanoma, head and neck, liver or kidney cancer. Each CDR3 is given with its conserved first and last residue. D genes are given only for firm matches. The size entry is marked missing in some rows and otherwise reads once, few, many or a size class.

NA,TRBJ1-5,TRBV5-8,TRBD1,TGTGCCAGCAGCCTGGGACAGGGGTATCAGCCCCAGCATTTT,CASSLGQGYQPQHF
NA,TRBJ2-7,TRBV6-6,TRBD1,TGTGCCAGCGGGCCGGGACAGCTCTACGAGCAGTACTTC,CASGPGQLYEQYF
NA,TRBJ2-7,TRBV14,NA,TGTGCCAGCAGCCAAGATCTTCAAGCGGAGTCCTACGAGCAGTACTTC,CASSQDLQAESYEQYF
NA,TRBJ2-1,TRBV5-1,NA,TGTGCCAGCAGCTTGGGGGGCAATGAGCAGTTCTTC,CASSLGGNEQFF
NA,TRBJ2-7,TRBV4-3,TRBD2,TGCGCCAGCAGCCAAGACGCCGGGACTAGCGGCTACGAGCAGTACTTC,CASSQDAGTSGYEQYF
NA,TRBJ2-3,TRBV12-5,TRBD2,TGTGCTAGTGGTTTGGTAACTAGCGGGGGCTTAGATACGCAGTATTTT,CASGLVTSGGLDTQYF
NA,TRBJ2-1,TRBV5-4,NA,TGTGCCAGCAGCTTGGTCGGAAACAATGAGCAGTTCTTC,CASSLVGNNEQFF
NA,TRBJ2-3,TRBV27,TRBD2,TGTGCCAGCAGACCAAAGGTAGCGGGCCTCACAGATACGCAGTATTTT,CASRPKVAGLTDTQYF
NA,TRBJ1-2,TRBV5-1,NA,TGCGCCAGCAGCCCCAATTCAGGCTATGGCTACACCTTC,CASSPNSGYGYTF
NA,TRBJ2-7,TRBV9,TRBD1,TGTGCCAGCAGCGTAGGACAGGGGACTGCCTACGAGCAGTACTTC,CASSVGQGTAYEQYF
NA,TRBJ2-7,TRBV19,TRBD1,TGTGCCAGTAGCTGGGACAGGGAAACGGACGAGCAGTACTTC,CASSWDRETDEQYF
NA,TRBJ2-7,TRBV5-5,NA,TGTGCCAGCAGCTTGGTGTCCTACGAGCAGTACTTC,CASSLVSYEQYF
NA,TRBJ2-2,TRBV5-5,TRBD1,TGTGCCAGCATACAGGGGGCTGGAACCGGGGAGCTGTTTTTT,CASIQGAGTGELFF
NA,TRBJ2-5,TRBV29-1,NA,TGCAGCTCAACCACGGGGGGCGCACAGACCCAGTACTTC,CSSTTGGAQTQYF
NA,TRBJ2-3,TRBV27,NA,TGTGCCAGCAGTTCCCCCATTGAAACAGATACGCAGTATTTT,CASSSPIETDTQYF
NA,TRBJ1-1,TRBV11-1,NA,TGTGCCAGCAGCTTTCAGGCGAACACTGAAGCTTTCTTT,CASSFQANTEAFF
NA,TRBJ1-5,TRBV4-2,NA,TGTGCCAGCAGCCAAGTGGGGCTGGCAGACCGCCTGTGGGTTATGCATTTT,CASSQVGLADRLWVMHF
NA,TRBJ2-7,TRBV13,NA,TGTGCCAGCAGCTTAGCGGGCGCAGGCGAGCAGTACTTC,CASSLAGAGEQYF
once,TRBJ2-7,TRBV5-4,TRBD2,TGTGCCAGCAGCTTCAAGTGGCTAGCGGGAATTGGCGAGCAGTACTTC,CASSFKWLAGIGEQYF
NA,TRBJ2-1,TRBV5-1,TRBD2,TGCGCCAGCAGCTTGGGGGCGGGAGGTACCTACAATGAGCAGTTCTTC,CASSLGAGGTYNEQFF
NA,TRBJ1-4,TRBV7-2,NA,TGTGCCAGCAGTAAACGGGGGGCAACTAATGAAAAACTGTTTTTT,CASSKRGATNEKLFF
NA,TRBJ2-6,TRBV5-4,NA,TGTGCCAGCAGCTTCGGACCCCTCTCTGGGGCCAACGTCCTGACTTTC,CASSFGPLSGANVLTF
few,TRBJ2-5,TRBV6-1,TRBD2,TGTGCCAGCAGTGAAGCGATGGGACTAGCGGGGCAAGAGACCCAGTACTTC,CASSEAMGLAGQETQYF
NA,TRBJ1-1,TRBV6-6,NA,TGTGCCAGCAGTTACGCGAGTGAAGCTTTCTTT,CASSYASEAFF
NA,TRBJ2-7,TRBV7-8,TRBD1,TGTGCCAGCAGCTATACCGGGACAGGGGTGGACGAGCAGTACTTC,CASSYTGTGVDEQYF
NA,TRBJ2-5,TRBV11-2,NA,TGTGCCAGCAGCTTAGAACCTGTTCAGTCCCCCGACTTC,CASSLEPVQSPDF
few,TRBJ2-2,TRBV5-1,NA,TGCGCCAGCAGCTTGGATTGGGGGGCGGGAACCGGGGAGCTGTTTTTT,CASSLDWGAGTGELFF
few,TRBJ2-3,TRBV9,NA,TGTGCCAGCAGCCTGTCTAGAAGCACAGATACGCAGTATTTT,CASSLSRSTDTQYF
NA,TRBJ2-7,TRBV10-3,NA,TGTGCCATCCGAAGTGGGACTCGCGAGCAGTACTTC,CAIRSGTREQYF
NA,TRBJ1-1,TRBV5-4,NA,TGTGCCAGCAGCTTGGGAAGGGGGGCCACTGAAGCTTTCTTT,CASSLGRGATEAFF
NA,TRBJ2-7,TRBV19,NA,TGTGCCAGTAGTATCGTAAGGGACGGTATCTACGAGCAGTACTTC,CASSIVRDGIYEQYF
NA,TRBJ1-1,TRBV11-2,NA,TGTGCCAGCAGCTTAGATCTCCCGAGGGCTGAAGCTTTCTTT,CASSLDLPRAEAFF
NA,TRBJ2-7,TRBV10-3,TRBD2,TGTGCCATCAGTGAGGCCGGGACTAGAGGCTACGAGCAGTACTTC,CAISEAGTRGYEQYF
NA,TRBJ2-2,TRBV29-1,NA,TGCAGCGTTGCCGGAGCCACCGGGGAGCTGTTTTTT,CSVAGATGELFF
NA,TRBJ1-1,TRBV27,TRBD1,TGTGCCAGCAGTTCGCGGACAGGGCGGAACACTGAAGCTTTCTTT,CASSSRTGRNTEAFF
NA,TRBJ1-2,TRBV19,TRBD1,TGTGCCAGTAGCCAACAGGGGGCCTCGGCGGTAGGACCCAACTATGGCTACACCTTC,CASSQQGASAVGPNYGYTF
NA,TRBJ2-7,TRBV12-5,NA,TGTGCTAGCTTGGGGACTTACGAGCAGTACTTC,CASLGTYEQYF
NA,TRBJ2-1,TRBV7-8,NA,TGTGCCAGCAGCTTAGCAGACAATGAGCAGTTCTTC,CASSLADNEQFF
NA,TRBJ2-7,TRBV30,NA,TGTGCCTGGAGTGTACTTTCAGCAGTCTCCTACGAGCAGTACTTC,CAWSVLSAVSYEQYF
NA,TRBJ2-3,TRBV19,TRBD2,TGTGCCAGTAGTATAGCCCAGGGGGGACTAGCGGTTGCAGATACGCAGTATTTT,CASSIAQGGLAVADTQYF
NA,TRBJ2-7,TRBV13,NA,TGTGCCAGCCGACTTAGGCCGAACGAGCAGTACTTC,CASRLRPNEQYF
NA,TRBJ1-5,TRBV5-1,NA,TGCGCCAGCAGCTTGGTGGCAGGGGATCAGCCCCAGCATTTT,CASSLVAGDQPQHF
NA,TRBJ1-2,TRBV27,TRBD1,TGTGCCAGCAGTACGGGGACAGGGGGCCTTGGCTACACCTTC,CASSTGTGGLGYTF
NA,TRBJ2-1,TRBV25-1,NA,TGTGCCAGCAGTGAAGGACCCGATAGCGGTGAGCAGTTCTTC,CASSEGPDSGEQFF
NA,TRBJ1-4,TRBV7-9,NA,TGTGCCAGCAGTTTGACCCGGGACACGCGAATTAAGAATGAAAAACTGTTTTTT,CASSLTRDTRIKNEKLFF
NA,TRBJ1-2,TRBV27,NA,TGTGCCAGCAGCCAAAGAGAGATTCCCTATGGCTACACCTTC,CASSQREIPYGYTF
NA,TRBJ2-3,TRBV5-6,TRBD1,TGTGCCAGCAGCTTGATTGTAGGGGGCATAGATACGCAGTATTTT,CASSLIVGGIDTQYF
NA,TRBJ1-1,TRBV4-1,TRBD1,TGCGCCAGCAGCCAAGGGTTTGGGACAGCGATGAACACTGAAGCTTTCTTT,CASSQGFGTAMNTEAFF
NA,TRBJ2-1,TRBV7-8,TRBD2,TGTGCCAGCAGCTTAGCCGGGTTACTAGCGGAGAACAATGAGCAGTTCTTC,CASSLAGLLAENNEQFF
NA,TRBJ2-5,TRBV5-5,TRBD1,TGTGCCAGCAGCGTTGACAGGGGGCAAGAGACCCAGTACTTC,CASSVDRGQETQYF
few,TRBJ2-1,TRBV4-3,TRBD2,TGCGCCAGCAGTCGGGACTACCACAATGAGCAGTTCTTC,CASSRDYHNEQFF
NA,TRBJ2-7,TRBV29-1,NA,TGCAGCGTTGACCAGGGACCGGGACACGGAACTTACGAGCAGTACTTC,CSVDQGPGHGTYEQYF
NA,TRBJ2-5,TRBV30,NA,TGTGCCTGGAGTGTATTTCCTCTCCAGGAGACCCAGTACTTC,CAWSVFPLQETQYF
NA,TRBJ1-4,TRBV5-4,NA,TGTGCCAGCAGCTTGTCAGGGTGGGGTAATGAAAAACTGTTTTTT,CASSLSGWGNEKLFF